Presented here are 10 T cell receptor beta chains from one specimen sequenced in a study of T cell repertoires in cytomegalovirus infection. One entry per CDR3 protein, called by TCRdb with MiXCR from the reads. The table records some 680,000 distinct CDR3 sequences, less than 40% of them present only once. The sample comprised PBMCs. These receptors came from a human donor in good health (CMV status not recorded). Some clones in this sample may be carry-over from other donors' samples.

This clonotype occurred a few times. CDR3 protein: CASSPRGRRTGELFF. DNA of the CDR3: TGTGCCAGTAGTCCTCGGGGGCGCCGAACCGGGGAGCTGTTTTTT. The genes are TRBV19 and TRBJ2-2; D might be TRBD1 or TRBD2, each matching 6 bases. This CDR3 is 15 amino acids long. V was clipped by 5 bases and J by 5 bases, with 15 bases between them. Germline CDR1 is LNHDA and CDR2 is SQIVND (reference sequence).

The gene calls are TRBV12-3 or TRBV12-4 and TRBJ1-5; D is unclear. The V end lost 1 base, the J end lost 4 bases, and 8 bases lay between the germline ends. The CDR3 contains 14 residues. The CDR3 sequence: CASSLGHYNQPQHF. CDR3 nucleotides: TGTGCCAGCAGTTTAGGACACTATAATCAGCCCCAGCATTTT.

There are many counts of this clonotype. V gene TRBV7-3 combines with J gene TRBJ2-3; 13 bases are shared with TRBD2. The CDR3 extends over 18 amino acids. Trimming at V came to 1 base and at J to 6 bases, leaving 10 bases not matched to a gene. Germline loops: CDR1 SGHTA, CDR2 FQGTGA. CDR3 nucleotide sequence: TGTGCCAGCAGCTTAAATGCCCCGGGACTAGCGGGGTATGATACGCAGTATTTT. Its translation: CASSLNAPGLAGYDTQYF.

This clonotype appeared a few times. The rearrangement uses TRBV20-1 and TRBJ2-3; 9 bases agree with TRBD2. The CDR3 spans 15 residues. CDR1 and CDR2 from the germline V gene are DFQATT and SNEGSKA (reference sequence). V trimming: 3 bases; J trimming: 7 bases; junction bases outside the gene matches: 11. The CDR3 is CSASGRLAGDHTQYF. CDR3 bases: TGCAGTGCTAGCGGTCGGTTAGCGGGAGATCATACGCAGTATTTT.

This clonotype occurred many times. V and J are TRBV7-2 and TRBJ1-2; TRBD1 might be the D (5 bases). The germline V gene has CDR1 SGHTA and CDR2 FQGNSA. The germline V and J ends were trimmed by 4 bases and 6 bases, with 27 bases remaining between them. The CDR3 has 18 amino acids. CDR3 bases: TGTGCCAGCAGCTCCCCCCCGGCAGGGTGGGGAGCTTTCCATGGCTACACCTTC. Its protein product is CASSSPPAGWGAFHGYTF.

The chain links TRBV27 to TRBJ1-6; 8 nucleotides agree with TRBD1. CDR1 MNHEY and CDR2 SMNVEV come from the germline V gene (reference sequence). The ends lost 5 bases at V and 6 bases at J; junction bases unmatched: 18. The CDR3 runs 19 residues. CDR3: CASSPSIGYRGSGNSPLHF. The CDR3 DNA sequence: TGTGCCAGCAGTCCCTCCATCGGCTACAGGGGGAGCGGTAATTCACCCCTCCACTTT.

There are a few counts of this clonotype. The chain has TRBV29-1 and TRBJ1-2; D is ambiguous. Between the trimmed V and J ends, which lost 3 bases and 5 bases, there was a span of 10 bases. The CDR3 consists of 12 residues. The V gene's germline CDR1 is SQVTM and CDR2 ANQGSEA. The CDR3 region has the DNA TGCAGCGTTGAGACAACCCGTTATGGCTACACCTTC. Translation: CSVETTRYGYTF.

The chain joins TRBV20-1 to TRBJ2-3; 9 bases are shared with TRBD2. CDR1 DFQATT and CDR2 SNEGSKA come from the germline V gene (reference sequence). There are 14 residues in the CDR3. V was clipped by 2 bases and J by 6 bases; unmatched bases: 6. The CDR3 DNA is TGCAGTGCTAGAAACCTAGCGGGGCTCGATACGCAGTATTTT. This sequence encodes CSARNLAGLDTQYF.

The chain uses TRBV29-1 and TRBJ1-1; no definite D call. Between the trimmed V and J ends, which lost 6 bases and 3 bases, there was a span of 14 bases. The CDR3 totals 13 residues. Germline V gene data show CDR1 as SQVTM and CDR2 as ANQGSEA. The CDR3 is CSVPTEPYTEAFF. The DNA of the CDR3 is TGCAGCGTCCCCACGGAACCCTACACTGAAGCTTTCTTT.

Regarding this clonotype: Sequence at one end of the junction differs from germline and may be a read error. This chain connects TRBV7-3 to TRBJ2-3, with a tentative D call TRBD2 (6 bases). The CDR3 is made up of 14 amino acids. Germline loops: CDR1 SGHTA, CDR2 FQGTGA. The CDR3 nucleotides are TGTGCCAGCAGCTTAGGGGAGGAGAGGGCCCTACAGGATTTT. As protein: CASSLGEERALQDF. Based on the CDR3 plus reference TRBV7-3 and TRBJ2-3, the full variable domain is GAGVSQTPSNKVTEKGKYVELRCDPISGHTALYWYRQSLGQGPEFLIYFQGTGAADDSGLPNDRFFAVRPEGSVSTLKIQRTERGDSAVYLCASSLGEERALQDFGPGTRLTVL.